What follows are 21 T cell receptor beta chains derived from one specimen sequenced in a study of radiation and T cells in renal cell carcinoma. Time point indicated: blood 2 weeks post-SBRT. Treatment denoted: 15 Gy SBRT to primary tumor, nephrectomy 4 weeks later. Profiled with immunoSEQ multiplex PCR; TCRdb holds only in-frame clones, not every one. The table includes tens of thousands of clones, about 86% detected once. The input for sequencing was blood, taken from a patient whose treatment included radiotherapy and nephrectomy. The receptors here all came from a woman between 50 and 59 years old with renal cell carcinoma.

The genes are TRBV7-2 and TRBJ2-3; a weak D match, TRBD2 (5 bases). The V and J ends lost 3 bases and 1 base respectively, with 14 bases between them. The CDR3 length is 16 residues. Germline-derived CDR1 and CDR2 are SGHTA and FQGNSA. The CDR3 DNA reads TGTGCCAGCAGCTTTATGAGGGATGGAGGCACAGATACGCAGTATTTT. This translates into CASSFMRDGGTDTQYF.

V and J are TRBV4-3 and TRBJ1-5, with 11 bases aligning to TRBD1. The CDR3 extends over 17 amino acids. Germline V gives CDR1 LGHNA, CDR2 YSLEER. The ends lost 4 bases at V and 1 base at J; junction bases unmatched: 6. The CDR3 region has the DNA TGCGCCAGCAGCCCGGGACAGGGGGGGACAAGCAATCAGCCCCAGCATTTT. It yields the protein CASSPGQGGTSNQPQHF.

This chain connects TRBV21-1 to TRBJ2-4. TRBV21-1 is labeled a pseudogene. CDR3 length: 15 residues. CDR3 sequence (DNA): TGTGCCAGCAGCATACACGACCTAGCCAAAAACATTCAGTACTTC. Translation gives CASSIHDLAKNIQYF.

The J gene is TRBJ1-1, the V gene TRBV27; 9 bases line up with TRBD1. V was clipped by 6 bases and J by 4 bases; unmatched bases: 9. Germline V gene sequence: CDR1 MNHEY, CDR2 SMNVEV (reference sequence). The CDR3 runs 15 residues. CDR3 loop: CASRREGQGSTEAFF. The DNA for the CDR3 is TGTGCCAGCAGAAGGGAAGGACAGGGGTCCACTGAAGCTTTCTTT.

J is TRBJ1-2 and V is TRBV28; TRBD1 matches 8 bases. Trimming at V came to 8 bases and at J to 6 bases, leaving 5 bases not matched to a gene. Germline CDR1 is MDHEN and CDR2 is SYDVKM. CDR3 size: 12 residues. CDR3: CASLTGGHGYTF. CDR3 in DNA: TGTGCCAGCTTAACAGGGGGGCATGGCTACACCTTC.

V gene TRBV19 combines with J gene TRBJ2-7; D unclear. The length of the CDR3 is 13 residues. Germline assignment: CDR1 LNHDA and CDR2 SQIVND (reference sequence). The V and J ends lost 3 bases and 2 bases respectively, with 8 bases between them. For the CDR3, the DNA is TGTGCCAGTAGTATCGGTCGGGCCTACGAGCAGTACTTC. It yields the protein CASSIGRAYEQYF.

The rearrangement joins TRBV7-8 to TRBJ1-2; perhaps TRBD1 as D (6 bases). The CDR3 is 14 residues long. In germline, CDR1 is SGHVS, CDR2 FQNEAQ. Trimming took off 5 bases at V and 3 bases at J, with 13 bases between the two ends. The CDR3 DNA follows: TGTGCCAGCAGCACCCAGACAGGTTACTATGGCTACACCTTC. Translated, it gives CASSTQTGYYGYTF.

The CDR3 sequence: CASSLAQGLDIQYF. The CDR3 DNA reads TGCGCCAGCAGCTTGGCGCAGGGATTGGACATTCAGTACTTC. This chain joins TRBV5-1 and TRBJ2-4, with a tentative D call TRBD1 (5 bases). The CDR3 is made up of 14 amino acids. Trimming took 0 bases from V and 8 from J, leaving 12 bases between them. Germline V gives CDR1 SGHRS, CDR2 YFSETQ. The whole variable domain, remainder taken from reference TRBV5-1 and TRBJ2-4, is KAGVTQTPRYLIKTRGQQVTLSCSPISGHRSVSWYQQTPGQGLQFLFEYFSETQRNKGNFPGRFSGRQFSNSRSEMNVSTLELGDSALYLCASSLAQGLDIQYFGAGTRLSVL.

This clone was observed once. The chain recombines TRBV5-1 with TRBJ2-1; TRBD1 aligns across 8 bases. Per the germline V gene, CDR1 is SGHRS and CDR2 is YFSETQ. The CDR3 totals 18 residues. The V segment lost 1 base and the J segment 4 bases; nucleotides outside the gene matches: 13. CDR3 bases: TGCGCCAGCAGCTTGAGGACGGAGGGCAGGGGGCCTTACAATGAGCAGTTCTTC. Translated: CASSLRTEGRGPYNEQFF.

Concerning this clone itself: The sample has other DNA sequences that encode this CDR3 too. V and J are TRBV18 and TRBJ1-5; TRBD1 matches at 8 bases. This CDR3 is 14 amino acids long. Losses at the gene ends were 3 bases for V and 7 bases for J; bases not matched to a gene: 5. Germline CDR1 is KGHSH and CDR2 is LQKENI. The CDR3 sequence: CASSPGQGGQPQHF. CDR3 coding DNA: TGTGCCAGCTCACCTGGACAGGGAGGCCAGCCCCAGCATTTT.

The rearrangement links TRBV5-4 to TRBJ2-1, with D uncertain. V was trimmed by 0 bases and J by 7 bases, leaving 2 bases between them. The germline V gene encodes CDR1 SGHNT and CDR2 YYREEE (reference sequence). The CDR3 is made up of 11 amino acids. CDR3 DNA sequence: TGTGCCAGCAGCTTGGGAAATGAGCAGTTCTTC. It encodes CASSLGNEQFF.

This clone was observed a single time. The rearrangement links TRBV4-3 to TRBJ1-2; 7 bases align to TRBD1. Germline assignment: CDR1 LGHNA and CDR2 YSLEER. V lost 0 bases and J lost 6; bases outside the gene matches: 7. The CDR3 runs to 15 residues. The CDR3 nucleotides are TGCGCCAGCAGCCAAGAGACAGGGACATTGGATGGCTACACCTTC. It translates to CASSQETGTLDGYTF.

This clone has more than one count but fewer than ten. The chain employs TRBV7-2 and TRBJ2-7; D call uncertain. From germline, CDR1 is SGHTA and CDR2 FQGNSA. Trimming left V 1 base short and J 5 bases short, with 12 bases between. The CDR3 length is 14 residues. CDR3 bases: TGTGCCAGCAGCTTAGACGGTCTTCTGGACGAGCAGTACTTC. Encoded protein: CASSLDGLLDEQYF.

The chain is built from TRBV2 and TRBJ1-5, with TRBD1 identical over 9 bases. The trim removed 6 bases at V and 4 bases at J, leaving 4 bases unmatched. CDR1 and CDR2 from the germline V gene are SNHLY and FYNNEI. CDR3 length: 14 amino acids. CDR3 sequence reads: CASRETGGNQPQHF. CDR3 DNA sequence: TGTGCCAGCAGAGAGACAGGGGGAAATCAGCCCCAGCATTTT.

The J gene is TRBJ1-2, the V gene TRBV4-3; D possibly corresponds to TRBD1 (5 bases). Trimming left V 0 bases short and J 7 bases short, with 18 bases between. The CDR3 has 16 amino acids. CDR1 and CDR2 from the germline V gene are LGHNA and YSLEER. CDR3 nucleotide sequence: TGCGCCAGCAGCCAAGAATTCGGTACGGGGGTGAGTGGCTACACCTTC. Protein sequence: CASSQEFGTGVSGYTF.

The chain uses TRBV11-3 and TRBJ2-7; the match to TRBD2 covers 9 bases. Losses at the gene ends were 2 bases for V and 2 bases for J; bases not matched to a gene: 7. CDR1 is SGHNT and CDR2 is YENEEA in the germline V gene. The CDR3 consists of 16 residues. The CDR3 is CASSLRGSGGPYEQYF. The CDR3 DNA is TGTGCCAGCAGCTTACGCGGTAGCGGGGGTCCCTACGAGCAGTACTTC.

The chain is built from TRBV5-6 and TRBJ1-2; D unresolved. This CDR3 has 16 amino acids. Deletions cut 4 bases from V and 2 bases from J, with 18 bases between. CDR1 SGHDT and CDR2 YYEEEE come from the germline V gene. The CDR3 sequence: CASSQRPAGGNYGYTF. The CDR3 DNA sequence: TGTGCCAGCAGCCAGCGCCCGGCAGGAGGCAACTATGGCTACACCTTC.

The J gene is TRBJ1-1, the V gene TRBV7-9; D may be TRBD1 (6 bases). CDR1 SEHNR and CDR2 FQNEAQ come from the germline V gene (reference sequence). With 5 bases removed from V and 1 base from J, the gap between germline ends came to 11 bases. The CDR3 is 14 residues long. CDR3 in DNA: TGTGCCAGCAGCCTATCACAGGGGAACACTGAAGCTTTCTTT. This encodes CASSLSQGNTEAFF.

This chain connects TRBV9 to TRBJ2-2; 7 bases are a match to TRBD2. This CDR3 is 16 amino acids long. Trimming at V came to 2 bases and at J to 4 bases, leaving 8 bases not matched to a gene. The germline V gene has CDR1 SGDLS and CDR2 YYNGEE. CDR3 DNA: TGTGCCAGCAGCGTCTTGGGCGGGGGAACCACCGGGGAGCTGTTTTTT. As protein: CASSVLGGGTTGELFF. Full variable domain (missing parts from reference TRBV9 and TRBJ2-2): DSGVTQTPKHLITATGQRVTLRCSPRSGDLSVYWYQQSLDQGLQFLIQYYNGEERAKGNILERFSAQQFPDLHSELNLSSLELGDSALYFCASSVLGGGTTGELFFGEGSRLTVL.

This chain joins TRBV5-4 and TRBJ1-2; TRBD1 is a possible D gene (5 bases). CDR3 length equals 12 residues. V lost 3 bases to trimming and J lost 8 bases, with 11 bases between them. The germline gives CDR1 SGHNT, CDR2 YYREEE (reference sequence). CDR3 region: CASSSTVGGYTF. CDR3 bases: TGTGCCAGCAGCTCGACAGTTGGGGGCTACACCTTC.

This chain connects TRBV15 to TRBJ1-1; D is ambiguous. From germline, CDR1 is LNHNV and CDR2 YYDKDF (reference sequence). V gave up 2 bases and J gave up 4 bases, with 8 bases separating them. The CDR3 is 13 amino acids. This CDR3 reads CATSRSKITEAFF. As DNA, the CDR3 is TGTGCCACCAGCAGATCAAAAATCACTGAAGCTTTCTTT.